The T cell receptor beta chain under discussion was sequenced for a study of blood T cell repertoires in COVID-19 (dated by TCRdb to about 2020). Background for the entire study: Samples from collaborators originated in the United States, Italy and Spain and spanned both the acute and convalescent phases of COVID-19. The prospective study material was composed of cDNA or gDNA derived from T cells, B-cell-depleted T cells, or PBMCs. The repertoires were released in a freely available public database intended as a resource for research on the immune response to SARS-CoV-2. Subjects who had been exposed to COVID-19, were actively infected with it, or had recovered from it provided the deeply sampled blood TCRbeta repertoires that made up the dataset. Sample metadata almost always included a de-identified subject ID, COVID-19 status, age in years and sex. Samples came from the ongoing ImmuneRACE study (first 160 participants) plus 1,254 subjects from 6 global collaborators. Where available, HLA class I and class II types were obtained from metadata supplied by the sample provider rather than from assay-based typing.

As regards this clone: The antigen this receptor binds is unknown. Base-call qualities are not available, and no considerably larger clone is one nucleotide away.

The paper's findings and limits, for the study overall: Clinical and demographic metadata were provided uncurated, with the amount varying by source and participant.

The immunoSEQ Assay, a bias-controlled multiplex PCR, was used to amplify TCRbeta CDR3 regions from genomic DNA. The study's processing was this. The number of nucleated cells in each sample was estimated by amplification of reference gene primers within the assay. Sequence reads were collapsed and filtered to measure the absolute abundance of every unique TCRbeta CDR3 rearrangement. For each sample, productive Simpson clonality was calculated as the square root of Simpson's diversity index across productive rearrangements. What TCRdb holds here is the immuneACCESS table cut down to in-frame rearrangements. Part of the clones is not present; checked against another copy, under half of the missing clones reflect an unresolved V gene, and the others are unexplained. The D gene and trimming were derived from the DNA, and the V and J assignments and clone size from that table. The sample has 250,000 to 400,000 clones on record, more than 75% of them singletons. 1% of the sample goes to the ten largest clones.

Including the terminal cysteine and phenylalanine, the CDR3 comprises 13 residues. CDR3 DNA only is kept here, 39 bases in frame from base 1. V sheds 9 bases and J sheds 4 bases, leaving 14 bases between their ends. According to the germline V gene, CDR1 reads SGHRS and CDR2 reads YFSETQ. The collaborating institutions used their own protocols to collect whole blood in K2EDTA tubes. Collaborator samples were shipped for TCRbeta analysis as frozen whole blood, isolated PBMCs, or DNA extracted from either sample type. The clonotype was recovered from a man aged 50-60 years with active or convalescent COVID-19. Sequenced input: peripheral blood. The chain joins TRBV5-1 to TRBJ2-1; too little of a D gene remains to name it. The encoded CDR3 is CATTPLGYNEQFF. The sequence in DNA is TGCGCCACCACCCCCCTCGGGTACAATGAGCAGTTCTTC.